This record concerns one T cell receptor beta chain sequence. Antigen unknown. This sample was included in a study of yellow fever vaccine responses in identical twins. Notes on the study in general: It has been reported that, in twins, the vaccine T cell response seemed partly convergent and partly personalized.

The CDR3 is 15 amino acids. V dropped 5 bases and J dropped 2 bases, with 15 bases sitting between them. Germline values: CDR1 SGHRS, CDR2 YFSETQ. TCRdb used MiXCR to reprocess the RT-PCR reads, holding one entry per CDR3 protein. The data show several hundred distinct CDR3 sequences, with 90% seen just once and 7.2% held by the top ten. This chain connects TRBV5-1 to TRBJ2-3; weak D call: TRBD2 (5 bases). The source was T cells from blood (PBMCs), unsorted or a sorted subset (not recorded which), collected before or after yellow fever vaccination (not recorded which). This receptor was taken from a woman aged 18-29 years who received the yellow fever vaccine. The CDR3 DNA reads TGCGCCAGCAGTAAGGCGGAGGTTAACACAGATACGCAGTATTTT. Its translation: CASSKAEVNTDTQYF.